Presented here are 29 T cell receptor beta chains from one specimen sequenced in a study of blood T cell repertoires in COVID-19. Data came from immunoSEQ multiplex PCR; TCRdb stores just in-frame clones and leaves some out. The sample has nearly 250,000 clones; roughly 86% are singletons. Sample: peripheral blood. These receptors originate from a woman in her sixties or seventies who had recovered from COVID-19.

The chain joins TRBV23-1 to TRBJ1-6, with 8 bases matching TRBD1. TRBV23-1 is flagged as an ORF with uncertain function. The CDR3 runs to 14 residues. Trimming took 6 bases from V and 10 from J; bases not matched to a gene: 8. The CDR3 region is CASRPGQEESPLHF. In DNA form, the CDR3 reads TGCGCCAGCAGGCCGGGACAGGAGGAATCACCCCTCCACTTT.

This clone has more than one count but fewer than ten. This chain connects TRBV4-2 to TRBJ1-6, with 8 positions matching TRBD1. CDR3 length: 16 amino acids. Germline CDR1 LGHNA, CDR2 YNFKEQ. V shed 1 base, J shed 8 bases, and the junction held 7 bases outside the gene matches. CDR3 nucleotide sequence: TGTGCCAGCAGCCAAGTCTCGGACAGGGATGATTCACCCCTCCACTTT. It translates to CASSQVSDRDDSPLHF.

This clone was seen just once. V gene TRBV10-2 combines with J gene TRBJ2-7; TRBD2 agrees at 9 bases. J gave up 4 bases and V 3 bases, and 13 bases lay outside the gene matches. Germline CDR1 and CDR2: WSHSY and SAAADI. This CDR3 has 17 amino acids. CDR3 loop: CASSDPAAGGAFYEQYF. Written as DNA, the CDR3 is TGCGCCAGCAGTGACCCGGCTGCGGGGGGGGCCTTTTACGAGCAGTACTTC.

This chain links TRBV28 with TRBJ2-7; D not certain. Trimming took off 6 bases at V and 2 bases at J, with 17 bases between the two ends. Germline V gene lookup returns CDR1 MDHEN and CDR2 SYDVKM. This CDR3 contains 15 residues. The CDR3 reads CASRRDSSSAYEQYF. In DNA form, the CDR3 reads TGTGCCAGCAGACGCGACTCGAGCAGCGCCTACGAGCAGTACTTC.

The rearrangement links TRBV7-3 to TRBJ2-5, with TRBD2 as a possible D gene (6 bases). Germline V lookup: CDR1 SGHTA, CDR2 FQGTGA. V dropped 5 bases and J dropped 4 bases, with 17 bases sitting between them. The CDR3 has 15 residues. As DNA, the CDR3 is TGTGCCAGCAGCCCCTTCGCCAGGGAGGTAGAGACCCAGTACTTC. Protein: CASSPFAREVETQYF.

This rearrangement joins TRBV5-4 to TRBJ1-3; 7 bases are a match to TRBD1. Germline trimming cut 4 bases from V and 4 bases from J; bases unmatched to any gene: 5. Germline values: CDR1 SGHNT, CDR2 YYREEE (reference sequence). The CDR3 covers 14 residues. The CDR3: CASSASDRGNTIYF. The CDR3 region has the DNA TGTGCCAGCAGCGCATCGGACAGGGGAAACACCATATATTTT.

The chain carries TRBV28 and TRBJ2-7; D possibly corresponds to TRBD1 (6 bases). The CDR3 sequence is 15 residues long. The germline V and J ends were trimmed by 5 bases and 2 bases, with 16 bases remaining between them. Per germline, CDR1 MDHEN and CDR2 SYDVKM. This CDR3 is CASSIRYRVAYEQYF. DNA for the CDR3: TGTGCCAGCAGTATTCGCTACAGGGTAGCCTACGAGCAGTACTTC.

The gene calls are TRBV6-5 and TRBJ2-7, with 9 bases matching TRBD1. CDR3 length: 13 residues. Looked up from germline, CDR1 is MNHEY and CDR2 is SVGAGI. Losses at the gene ends were 8 bases for V and 5 bases for J; bases not matched to a gene: 7. In DNA, the CDR3 is TGTGCCAGCCGACCACAGGGGGCGGACGAGCAGTACTTC. It encodes CASRPQGADEQYF.

The CDR3 loop reads CASSATHSGFYRDTQYF. The CDR3 nucleotides read TGTGCCAGCAGCGCAACACATAGCGGATTCTACCGGGATACGCAGTATTTT. V usage is TRBV9 and J usage is TRBJ2-3; TRBD2 might be the D (6 bases). The ends were cut back, 3 bases at V and 6 bases at J, with 23 bases in the middle. There are 17 residues in the CDR3. In germline, CDR1 is SGDLS, CDR2 YYNGEE.

This sequence joins TRBV5-1 and TRBJ1-1; TRBD1 agrees at 7 bases. With V trimmed by 9 bases and J by 2 bases, 10 bases remained unmatched. Germline CDR1 SGHRS, CDR2 YFSETQ. The CDR3 is 14 residues long. The CDR3 loop is CATAVGQINTEAFF. The CDR3 DNA sequence: TGCGCCACCGCCGTGGGACAGATAAACACTGAAGCTTTCTTT. The whole variable domain, remainder taken from reference TRBV5-1 and TRBJ1-1, is KAGVTQTPRYLIKTRGQQVTLSCSPISGHRSVSWYQQTPGQGLQFLFEYFSETQRNKGNFPGRFSGRQFSNSRSEMNVSTLELGDSALYLCATAVGQINTEAFFGQGTRLTVV.

This chain uses TRBV28 with TRBJ1-5; 9 bases line up with TRBD1. The CDR3 contains 14 residues. Trimming at V came to 6 bases and at J to 3 bases, leaving 3 bases not matched to a gene. The germline V gene has CDR1 MDHEN and CDR2 SYDVKM. DNA of the CDR3: TGTGCCAGCAGAACAGGGGGCCTCAATCAGCCCCAGCATTTT. The encoded protein is CASRTGGLNQPQHF.

The chain has TRBV18 and TRBJ1-2; D call uncertain. The V end lost 0 bases, the J end lost 10 bases, and 9 bases lay between the germline ends. Per the germline V gene, CDR1 is KGHSH and CDR2 is LQKENI. The CDR3 runs 12 residues. CDR3 coding DNA: TGTGCCAGCTCACCACCGGGAGGAGACTACACCTTC. This translates into CASSPPGGDYTF.

This clone was seen once. V gene TRBV5-1 combines with J gene TRBJ2-7, with 11 positions matching TRBD2. Trimming cost V 2 bases and J 3 bases; bases outside gene matches: 4. CDR1 is SGHRS, CDR2 YFSETQ, per germline. This CDR3 is 15 amino acids long. The CDR3 nucleotides are TGCGCCAGCAGCTTCGGGGGGACTAGCGGCTACGAGCAGTACTTC. It yields the protein CASSFGGTSGYEQYF.

The chain uses TRBV28 and TRBJ1-6; 7 positions match TRBD1. Germline V lookup: CDR1 MDHEN, CDR2 SYDVKM. Trimming removed 4 bases from V and 4 bases from J; junction bases left unmatched: 7. The CDR3 spans 16 residues. The CDR3 is CASSYRDSLYNSPLHF. The CDR3 bases are TGTGCCAGCAGTTACCGGGACAGTCTATATAATTCACCCCTCCACTTT.

V usage is TRBV29-1 and J usage is TRBJ1-5; D is ambiguous. This CDR3 has 14 amino acids. Deletions cut 2 bases from V and 4 bases from J, with 12 bases between. In germline, CDR1 is SQVTM, CDR2 ANQGSEA. CDR3 in DNA: TGCAGCGTTGAACTGGACGGGAGGAATCAGCCCCAGCATTTT. This sequence encodes CSVELDGRNQPQHF.

The chain employs TRBV28 and TRBJ2-7; D remains ambiguous. Trimming left V 6 bases short and J 1 base short, with 7 bases between. CDR3 length: 12 amino acids. Germline assignment: CDR1 MDHEN and CDR2 SYDVKM. The CDR3 nucleotides read TGTGCCAGCAGGGCAGGTTCCTACGAGCAGTACTTC. It yields the protein CASRAGSYEQYF.

This clone showed up just once. The CDR3 bases are TGTGCCAGCAGCTTGTTTGGAACTAGCGGGGGCCCAGATACGCAGTATTTT. As protein: CASSLFGTSGGPDTQYF. V is TRBV5-8 and J is TRBJ2-3, with 11 bases that match TRBD2. J lost 4 bases, V lost 1 base, and 8 bases had no gene match. The V gene's germline CDR1 is SGHTS and CDR2 YDEGEE. The CDR3 has 17 amino acids.

The chain uses TRBV12-3 or TRBV12-4 and TRBJ2-5; D remains unclear. V lost 3 bases to trimming and J lost 5 bases, with 10 bases between them. This CDR3 spans 13 amino acids. The CDR3 nucleotides are TGTGCCAGCAGTTTGGGTCAGGTGGAGACCCAGTACTTC. It codes for CASSLGQVETQYF.

This chain connects TRBV29-1 to TRBJ1-2, with 8 bases matching TRBD1. The CDR3 is 13 residues long. Germline CDR1 is SQVTM and CDR2 is ANQGSEA. Unmatched junction bases numbered 11, after V lost 6 bases and J lost 8 bases. The CDR3 coding sequence is TGCAGCGTGACCATCCCAGGGGGCTGGGGCTACACCTTC. This sequence encodes CSVTIPGGWGYTF.

The table lists this clone with a count of one. The CDR3 here is CASSPGGGYYGYTF. DNA for the CDR3: TGTGCCAGCAGCCCCGGAGGCGGATATTATGGCTACACCTTC. V gene TRBV5-6 combines with J gene TRBJ1-2; no clear D gene. The germline V and J ends were trimmed by 4 bases and 5 bases, with 15 bases remaining between them. Per germline, CDR1 SGHDT and CDR2 YYEEEE. The CDR3 sequence is 14 residues long.

This chain uses TRBV6-2 or TRBV6-3 with TRBJ2-7; D is possibly TRBD1 (6 bases). V shed 5 bases and J shed 4 bases, with 21 bases lying between them. CDR3 size: 16 residues. Germline assignment: CDR1 MNHEY and CDR2 SVGEGT. CDR3 sequence (DNA): TGTGCCAGCAGTACCATGGTGGGCAGGGACACTTACGAGCAGTACTTC. This codes for CASSTMVGRDTYEQYF.

CDR3: CASSLVLAGVEQFF. The CDR3 coding sequence is TGTGCCAGCAGCTTAGTGCTAGCGGGGGTTGAGCAGTTCTTC. V gene TRBV7-9 combines with J gene TRBJ2-1; 10 bases agree with TRBD2. J was trimmed by 9 bases and V by 1 base; bases with no gene match: 3. This CDR3 region has 14 residues. The germline V gene has CDR1 SEHNR and CDR2 FQNEAQ (reference sequence). The variable domain in full, completed from reference TRBV7-9 and TRBJ2-1, reads DTGVSQNPRHKITKRGQNVTFRCDPISEHNRLYWYRQTLGQGPEFLTYFQNEAQLEKSRLLSDRFSAERPKGSFSTLEIQRTEQGDSAMYLCASSLVLAGVEQFFGPGTRLTVL.

The CDR3 loop reads CASSWDRVGETQYF. CDR3 DNA sequence: TGTGCCAGCAGCTGGGACAGGGTCGGGGAGACCCAGTACTTC. The chain joins TRBV7-2 to TRBJ2-5, with TRBD1 identical over 9 bases. The V gene's germline CDR1 is SGHTA and CDR2 FQGNSA. J gave up 5 bases and V 4 bases, and 5 bases lay outside the gene matches. The CDR3 covers 14 residues.

The chain links TRBV7-2 to TRBJ2-1, with a possible D match to TRBD1 (6 bases). The CDR3 is 14 residues long. Germline values: CDR1 SGHTA, CDR2 FQGNSA. Trimming left V 5 bases short and J 4 bases short, with 12 bases between. The CDR3: CASSPPDRYNEQFF. CDR3 in DNA: TGTGCCAGCAGCCCACCTGACAGGTACAATGAGCAGTTCTTC.

This chain connects TRBV4-1 to TRBJ1-1; tentative D call: TRBD1 (5 bases). The CDR3 totals 16 residues. Germline CDR1 is MGHRA and CDR2 is YSYEKL. The V end was cut by 2 bases, the J end by 3 bases, with 16 bases between. CDR3 sequence (DNA): TGCGCCAGCAGCCAACCGTTGACAGAATCGCACACTGAAGCTTTCTTT. It specifies CASSQPLTESHTEAFF.

This rearrangement joins TRBV2 to TRBJ1-3; D ambiguous. Germline CDR1 is SNHLY and CDR2 is FYNNEI. With 6 bases removed from V and 8 bases from J, the gap between germline ends came to 11 bases. The CDR3 contains 12 residues. The CDR3: CASRGDGDTIYF. The DNA of the CDR3 is TGTGCCAGCAGGGGAGACGGGGACACCATATATTTT. The variable domain in full, completed from reference TRBV2 and TRBJ1-3, reads EPEVTQTPSHQVTQMGQEVILRCVPISNHLYFYWYRQILGQKVEFLVSFYNNEISEKSEIFDDQFSVERPDGSNFTLKIRSTKLEDSAMYFCASRGDGDTIYFGEGSWLTVV.

This clone was counted a few times. The J gene is TRBJ1-2, the V gene TRBV11-1; D is possibly TRBD1 (5 bases). The CDR3 is 14 amino acids. Germline CDR1 is SGHAT and CDR2 is FQDESV (reference sequence). Trimming left V 1 base short and J 4 bases short, with 10 bases between. As DNA, the CDR3 is TGTGCCAGCAGCTTAGGGGGCCACCGCTATGGCTACACCTTC. Its translation is CASSLGGHRYGYTF.

The rearrangement links TRBV2 to TRBJ1-1, with D possibly being TRBD1 (6 bases). Trimming removed 6 bases at V and 6 bases at J, with 11 bases between. This CDR3 contains 12 residues. Germline loops: CDR1 SNHLY, CDR2 FYNNEI. The CDR3 DNA is TGTGCCAGCAGGCAGGACAGTTCTGAAGCTTTCTTT. Amino acid sequence: CASRQDSSEAFF. The full variable domain, completed using reference TRBV2 and TRBJ1-1, is EPEVTQTPSHQVTQMGQEVILRCVPISNHLYFYWYRQILGQKVEFLVSFYNNEISEKSEIFDDQFSVERPDGSNFTLKIRSTKLEDSAMYFCASRQDSSEAFFGQGTRLTVV.

CDR3 loop: CASPPGSGGIDTQYF. CDR3 coding DNA: TGTGCCAGCCCCCCGGGCAGCGGGGGAATAGATACGCAGTATTTT. The V gene is TRBV28, the J gene TRBJ2-3, with 8 bases aligning to TRBD2. The CDR3 is made up of 15 amino acids. CDR1 is MDHEN and CDR2 is SYDVKM in the germline V gene. V lost 8 bases to trimming and J lost 5 bases; unmatched junction nucleotides: 12.